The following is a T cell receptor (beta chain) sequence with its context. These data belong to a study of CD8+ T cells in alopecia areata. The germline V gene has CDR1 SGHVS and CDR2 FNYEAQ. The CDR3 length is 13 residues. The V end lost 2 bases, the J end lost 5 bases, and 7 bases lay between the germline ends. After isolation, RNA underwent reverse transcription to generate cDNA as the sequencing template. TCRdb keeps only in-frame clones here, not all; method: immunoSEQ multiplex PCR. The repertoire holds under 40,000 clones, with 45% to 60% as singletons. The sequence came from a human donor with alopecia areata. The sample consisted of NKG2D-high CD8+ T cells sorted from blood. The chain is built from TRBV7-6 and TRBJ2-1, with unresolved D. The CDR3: CASSLLKNNEQFF. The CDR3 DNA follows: TGTGCCAGCAGCTTACTCAAGAACAATGAGCAGTTCTTC.